These 25 T cell receptor beta chains share one sample of origin, sequenced in a study of T cells in Graves' hyperthyroidism and ophthalmopathy. Amplification of TCR beta CDR3 regions was performed using RNA transcripts as template. The HTBI primer set served for first-round RT-PCR of the TCR CDR3. Each CDR3 protein gets one entry after TCRdb re-called the multiplex PCR reads with MiXCR. The table has 560,000 or so distinct CDR3 sequences, 15% to 20% seen once. Sequencing was done on a sample of blood. These receptors originate from a man aged 40-50 years with Graves' ophthalmopathy.

The chain is built from TRBV6-1 and TRBJ2-7; D possibly corresponds to TRBD2 (6 bases). The length of the CDR3 is 15 residues. V was clipped by 7 bases and J by 7 bases, with 23 bases between them. The germline gives CDR1 MNHNS, CDR2 SASEGT. The CDR3 region is CASTPFLAGTSEQYF. CDR3 sequence (DNA): TGTGCCAGCACCCCGTTCTTGGCCGGGACTTCTGAGCAGTACTTC.

The V and J genes are TRBV4-2 and TRBJ2-1; 10 nucleotides agree with TRBD2. With 1 base clipped from V and 3 bases from J, the junction kept 3 bases outside the gene matches. The germline gives CDR1 LGHNA, CDR2 YNFKEQ. The CDR3 contains 16 residues. The CDR3 DNA reads as TGTGCCAGCAGCCAAGGAGTAGCGGGAGGCTACAATGAGCAGTTCTTC. As protein: CASSQGVAGGYNEQFF.

The CDR3 here is CSVDSQTGWGEQYF. The CDR3, as DNA: TGCAGCGTTGATTCCCAGACAGGGTGGGGCGAGCAGTACTTC. This chain uses TRBV20-1 with TRBJ2-7; 7 bases match TRBD1. The CDR3 contains 14 residues. Germline lookup yields CDR1 DFQATT and CDR2 SNEGSKA (reference sequence).

This clonotype was seen repeatedly, ten times or more. The CDR3 nucleotides read TGTGCCTGGACTCTCCATGGGACTAACACTGAAGCTTTCTTT. Its translation: CAWTLHGTNTEAFF. The V call is TRBV30, the J call TRBJ1-1, with a tentative D call TRBD1 (5 bases). Trimming left V 4 bases short and J 2 bases short, with 14 bases between. The V gene's germline CDR1 is GTSNPN and CDR2 SVGIG (reference sequence). The CDR3 length is 14 residues.

This clonotype showed up just a few times. This sequence joins TRBV5-1 and TRBJ1-4; D may be TRBD1 (5 bases). The CDR3 is 14 residues long. V was clipped by 4 bases and J by 11 bases, with 18 bases between them. Germline V lookup: CDR1 SGHRS, CDR2 YFSETQ. The CDR3 is CASSPVPGEEKLFF. The CDR3 bases are TGCGCCAGCAGCCCGGTCCCGGGGGAGGAGAAACTGTTTTTT.

Ten or more counts support this clonotype. The chain recombines TRBV12-3 or TRBV12-4 with TRBJ2-1, with unresolved D. Trimming removed 3 bases at V and 0 bases at J, with 18 bases between. This CDR3 is 18 amino acids long. The CDR3, as DNA: TGTGCCAGCAGTTTTAGGTCGTTGGGCACGAGCTCCTACAATGAGCAGTTCTTC. This gives the protein CASSFRSLGTSSYNEQFF.

This clonotype was picked up a small number of times. This chain connects TRBV7-2 to TRBJ1-5, with D perhaps matching TRBD1 (5 bases). Per the germline V gene, CDR1 is SGHTA and CDR2 is FQGNSA. The CDR3 has 14 amino acids. V was clipped by 5 bases and J by 3 bases, with 11 bases between them. The CDR3 DNA reads as TGTGCCAGCAGCGTGGACACCTCCAATCAGCCCCAGCATTTT. Protein sequence: CASSVDTSNQPQHF.

This clonotype was seen ten or more times. This chain joins TRBV20-1 and TRBJ1-2; D unclear. Trimming cost V 0 bases and J 8 bases, with 13 bases left between them. CDR1 DFQATT and CDR2 SNEGSKA come from the germline V gene (reference sequence). CDR3 length: 13 amino acids. The CDR3 DNA reads TGCAGTGCTAGAGATCATTCAGGCGAAGGCTACACCTTC. Its protein product is CSARDHSGEGYTF.

About this clonotype: A read error may produce the germline difference seen at one junction end. This chain uses TRBV7-3 with TRBJ2-1; 7 bases line up with TRBD2. The germline gives CDR1 SGHTA, CDR2 FQGTGA. The CDR3 runs 12 residues. CDR3 DNA: TGTGCCAGCAAGGGGACTACCAATGAGCAGTCCTTC. Protein sequence: CASKGTTNEQSF.

The CDR3 DNA reads as TGTGCCAGCAGTGCCACCGGGACTAGCGGGAGATACAATGAGCAGTTCTTC. It is translated as CASSATGTSGRYNEQFF. The rearrangement joins TRBV9 to TRBJ2-1, with TRBD2 matching 14 bases. This CDR3 contains 17 residues. V was pared by 5 bases and J by 4 bases, with 8 bases of the junction left unmatched. CDR1 SGDLS and CDR2 YYNGEE come from the germline V gene.

There are many counts of this clonotype. V is TRBV2 and J is TRBJ2-1; 7 nucleotides agree with TRBD2. CDR1 and CDR2 (germline): SNHLY, FYNNEI. Losses at the gene ends were 8 bases for V and 4 bases for J; bases not matched to a gene: 17. This CDR3 contains 17 residues. CDR3 sequence reads: CASRDYQMNLGYNEQFF. The CDR3 bases are TGTGCCAGCCGGGACTACCAAATGAATCTGGGGTACAATGAGCAGTTCTTC.

A few counts support this clonotype. This chain joins TRBV30 and TRBJ2-2; D not resolved. Germline CDR1 and CDR2: GTSNPN and SVGIG (reference sequence). Trimming stripped 4 bases from V and 1 base from J, with 4 bases between. The CDR3 sequence is 12 residues long. CDR3 in DNA: TGTGCCTGGACGGAGAACACCGGGGAGCTGTTTTTT. Translated: CAWTENTGELFF.

This clonotype was counted ten times or more. V gene TRBV7-2 combines with J gene TRBJ2-5; D might be TRBD1 or TRBD2, each matching 5 bases. This CDR3 is built from 12 residues. Trimming pared 5 bases from V and 9 bases from J, leaving 13 bases between. Germline lookup yields CDR1 SGHTA and CDR2 FQGNSA. The CDR3 is CASSPRGAPQYF. In DNA, the CDR3 is TGTGCCAGCAGCCCCCGGGGCGCGCCCCAGTACTTC.

For the CDR3, the DNA is TGTGCCTGGAACGGAGGACTGGATACGCAGTATTTT. This encodes CAWNGGLDTQYF. The chain recombines TRBV30 with TRBJ2-3, with a possible D match to TRBD2 (5 bases). V was shortened by 4 bases and J by 6 bases, with 11 bases between the two germline ends. The CDR3 totals 12 residues. Germline V gene data show CDR1 as GTSNPN and CDR2 as SVGIG (reference sequence).

The rearrangement joins TRBV7-9 to TRBJ2-7, with D perhaps matching TRBD1 (5 bases). The germline V gene has CDR1 SEHNR and CDR2 FQNEAQ (reference sequence). V shed 3 bases and J shed 3 bases, with 12 bases lying between them. The CDR3 is made up of 14 amino acids. The CDR3 region is CASSFTDRLYEQYF. The CDR3 nucleotides read TGTGCCAGCAGCTTTACTGACAGACTCTACGAGCAGTACTTC.

This clonotype was detected only a few times. The rearrangement joins TRBV13 to TRBJ2-6, with TRBD2 matching 8 bases. The CDR3 runs to 18 residues. The germline CDR1 and CDR2 sequences are PRHDT and FYEKMQ (reference sequence). J was trimmed by 6 bases and V by 2 bases; bases with no gene match: 12. CDR3 in amino acids: CASSLSGLAIPKANVLTF. CDR3 bases: TGTGCCAGCAGCTTATCAGGACTAGCCATTCCTAAGGCCAACGTCCTGACTTTC. Full variable domain (remainder filled in from reference TRBV13 and TRBJ2-6): AAGVIQSPRHLIKEKRETATLKCYPIPRHDTVYWYQQGPGQDPQFLISFYEKMQSDKGSIPDRFSAQQFSDYHSELNMSSLELGDSALYFCASSLSGLAIPKANVLTFGAGSRLTVL.

This clonotype was seen repeatedly, ten times or more. The genes are TRBV6-2 or TRBV6-3 and TRBJ2-3; TRBD2 agrees at 13 bases. Trimming removed 5 bases from V and 1 base from J; junction bases left unmatched: 6. There are 17 residues in the CDR3. Germline V lookup: CDR1 MNHEY, CDR2 SVGEGT. The CDR3 DNA reads TGTGCCAGCAGTACTGGACTAGCGGGAGCTGGCACAGATACGCAGTATTTT. It encodes CASSTGLAGAGTDTQYF.

This clonotype has a handful of counts. This chain links TRBV20-1 with TRBJ1-2; maybe TRBD1 (5 bases). Trimming removed 4 bases from V and 1 base from J, with 16 bases in between. The CDR3 is made up of 15 amino acids. Germline CDR1 and CDR2: DFQATT and SNEGSKA (reference sequence). The CDR3 protein is CSATGVGGNNYGYTF. In DNA form, the CDR3 reads TGCAGTGCTACGGGGGTCGGAGGAAATAACTATGGCTACACCTTC.

The sample holds a few counts of this clonotype. This chain joins TRBV4-2 and TRBJ2-1, with 10 bases identical to TRBD2. The CDR3 sequence is 15 residues long. CDR1 and CDR2 from the germline V gene are LGHNA and YNFKEQ. V shed 4 bases and J 5 bases; nucleotides not matched to a gene: 5. CDR3 in amino acids: CASSPSGRENNEQFF. The CDR3 DNA is TGTGCCAGCAGCCCGAGCGGGAGGGAGAACAATGAGCAGTTCTTC.

The table lists this clonotype with a few counts. This rearrangement joins TRBV30 to TRBJ2-7, with D possibly matching TRBD1 (6 bases). V was trimmed by 3 bases and J by 3 bases, leaving 12 bases between them. Germline CDR1 is GTSNPN and CDR2 is SVGIG (reference sequence). This CDR3 has 13 residues. DNA for the CDR3: TGTGCCTGGAGCAGGGGCCTAGGCTACGAGCAGTACTTC. Encoded protein: CAWSRGLGYEQYF.

Concerning this clonotype: Sequence at one end of the junction differs from germline and may be a read error. This sequence joins TRBV5-1 and TRBJ2-3; D possibly corresponds to TRBD1 (6 bases). The germline V gene has CDR1 SGHRS and CDR2 YFSETQ. This CDR3 contains 17 residues. The CDR3 region is CTSSPTTRDTYTDTQYF. Here the CDR3 DNA reads TGCACCAGCAGCCCAACGACCCGGGACACATACACAGATACGCAGTATTTT.

This clonotype was observed a few times. The V call is TRBV7-8, the J call TRBJ1-5, with D hard to call. The CDR3 spans 16 residues. Germline values: CDR1 SGHVS, CDR2 FQNEAQ. With 5 bases removed from V and 0 bases from J, the gap between germline ends came to 14 bases. This CDR3 reads CASSRTRTTSNQPQHF. CDR3 nucleotide sequence: TGTGCCAGCAGCAGAACAAGGACGACTAGCAATCAGCCCCAGCATTTT. Drawing the rest from reference TRBV7-8 and TRBJ1-5, the complete variable domain is GAGVSQSPRYKVAKRGQDVALRCDPISGHVSLFWYQQALGQGPEFLTYFQNEAQLDKSGLPSDRFFAERPEGSVSTLKIQRTQQEDSAVYLCASSRTRTTSNQPQHFGDGTRLSIL.

A remark on this clonotype: A read error may explain this, as a much larger clone is one base away. The CDR3 loop is CASSPGTSGDVSTDTRYF. As DNA, the CDR3 is TGCGCCAGCAGCCCCGGGACTAGCGGAGACGTTAGCACAGATACGCGGTATTTT. The rearrangement joins TRBV5-1 to TRBJ2-3; 11 nucleotides line up with TRBD2. This CDR3 has 18 amino acids. Per germline, CDR1 SGHRS and CDR2 YFSETQ.

This clonotype was counted ten times or more. V gene TRBV20-1 combines with J gene TRBJ2-1; 7 nucleotides align to TRBD2. Germline loops: CDR1 DFQATT, CDR2 SNEGSKA (reference sequence). J was trimmed by 9 bases and V by 0 bases; bases with no gene match: 17. The CDR3 is made up of 17 amino acids. CDR3 sequence reads: CSARDRAGGSTMFEQFF. In DNA, the CDR3 is TGCAGTGCTAGAGATAGGGCAGGCGGGAGTACAATGTTTGAGCAGTTCTTC.

In its sample, this clonotype was seen many times. This CDR3 is CASSLVEGSAEAFF. The CDR3 nucleotides read TGTGCCAGCAGCTTGGTAGAGGGGTCGGCTGAAGCTTTCTTT. The chain joins TRBV5-8 to TRBJ1-1, with D perhaps matching TRBD1 (5 bases). CDR3 length: 14 amino acids. Per the germline V gene, CDR1 is SGHTS and CDR2 is YDEGEE. The V and J ends lost 0 bases and 6 bases respectively, with 12 bases between them.